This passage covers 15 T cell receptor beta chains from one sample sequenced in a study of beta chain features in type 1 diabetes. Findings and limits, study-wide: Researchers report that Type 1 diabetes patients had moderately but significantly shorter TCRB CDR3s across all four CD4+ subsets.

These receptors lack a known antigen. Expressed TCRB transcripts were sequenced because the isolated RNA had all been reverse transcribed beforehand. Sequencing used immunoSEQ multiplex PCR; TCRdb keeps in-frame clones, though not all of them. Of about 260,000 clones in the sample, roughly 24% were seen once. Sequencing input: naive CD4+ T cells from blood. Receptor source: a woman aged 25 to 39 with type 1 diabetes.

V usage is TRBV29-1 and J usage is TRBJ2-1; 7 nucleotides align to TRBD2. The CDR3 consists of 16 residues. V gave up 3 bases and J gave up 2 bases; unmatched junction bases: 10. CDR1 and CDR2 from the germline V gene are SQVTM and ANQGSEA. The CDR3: CSVDFLAGVTYNEQFF. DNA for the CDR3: TGCAGCGTTGACTTTCTTGCGGGAGTCACCTACAATGAGCAGTTCTTC.

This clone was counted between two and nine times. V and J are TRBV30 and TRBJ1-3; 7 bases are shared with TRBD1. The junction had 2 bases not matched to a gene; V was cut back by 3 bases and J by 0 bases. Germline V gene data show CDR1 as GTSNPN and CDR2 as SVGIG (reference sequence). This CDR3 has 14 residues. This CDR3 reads CAWRTGNSGNTIYF. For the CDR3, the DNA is TGTGCCTGGAGGACAGGGAACTCTGGAAACACCATATATTTT.

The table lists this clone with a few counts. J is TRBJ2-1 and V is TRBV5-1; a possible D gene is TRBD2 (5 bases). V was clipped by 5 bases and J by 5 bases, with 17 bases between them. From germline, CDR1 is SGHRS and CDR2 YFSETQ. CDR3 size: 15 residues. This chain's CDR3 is CASSLASPKDNEQFF. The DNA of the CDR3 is TGCGCCAGCAGTTTAGCTAGCCCCAAGGACAATGAGCAGTTCTTC. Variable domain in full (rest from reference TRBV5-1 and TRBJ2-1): KAGVTQTPRYLIKTRGQQVTLSCSPISGHRSVSWYQQTPGQGLQFLFEYFSETQRNKGNFPGRFSGRQFSNSRSEMNVSTLELGDSALYLCASSLASPKDNEQFFGPGTRLTVL.

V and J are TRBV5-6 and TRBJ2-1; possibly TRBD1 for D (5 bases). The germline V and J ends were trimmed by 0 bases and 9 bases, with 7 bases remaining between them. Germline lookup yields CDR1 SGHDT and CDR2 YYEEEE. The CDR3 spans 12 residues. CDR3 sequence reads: CASSLEGFEQFF. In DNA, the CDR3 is TGTGCCAGCAGCTTGGAGGGGTTTGAGCAGTTCTTC.

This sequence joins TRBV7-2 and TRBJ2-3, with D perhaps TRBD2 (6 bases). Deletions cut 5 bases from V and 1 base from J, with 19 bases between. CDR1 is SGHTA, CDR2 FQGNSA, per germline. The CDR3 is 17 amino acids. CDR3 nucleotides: TGTGCCAGCAGCCCCCGGGGAGCGGGCTGGGGCACAGATACGCAGTATTTT. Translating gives CASSPRGAGWGTDTQYF. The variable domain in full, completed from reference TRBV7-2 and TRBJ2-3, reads GAGVSQSPSNKVTEKGKDVELRCDPISGHTALYWYRQSLGQGLEFLIYFQGNSAPDKSGLPSDRFSAERTGGSVSTLTIQRTQQEDSAVYLCASSPRGAGWGTDTQYFGPGTRLTVL.

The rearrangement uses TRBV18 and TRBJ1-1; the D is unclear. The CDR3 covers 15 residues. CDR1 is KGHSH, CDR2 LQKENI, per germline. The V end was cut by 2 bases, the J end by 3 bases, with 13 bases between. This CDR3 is CASSPGETIHTEAFF. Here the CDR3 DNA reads TGTGCCAGCTCACCAGGGGAGACTATCCACACTGAAGCTTTCTTT.

The CDR3 region is CASSRGLGQGSYEQYF. The CDR3 DNA reads TGTGCCAGCAGCCGGGGATTGGGACAGGGTTCCTACGAGCAGTACTTC. The chain couples TRBV5-8 to TRBJ2-7, with TRBD1 matching 9 bases. This CDR3 contains 16 residues. Germline CDR1 is SGHTS and CDR2 is YDEGEE. With V trimmed by 4 bases and J by 1 base, 9 bases remained unmatched.

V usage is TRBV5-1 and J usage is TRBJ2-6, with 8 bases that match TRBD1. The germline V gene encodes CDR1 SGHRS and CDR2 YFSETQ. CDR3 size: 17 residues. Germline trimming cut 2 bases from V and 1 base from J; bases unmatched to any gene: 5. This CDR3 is CASSFTGGTSGANVLTF. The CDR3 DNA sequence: TGCGCCAGCAGCTTCACAGGGGGAACGTCTGGGGCCAACGTCCTGACTTTC.

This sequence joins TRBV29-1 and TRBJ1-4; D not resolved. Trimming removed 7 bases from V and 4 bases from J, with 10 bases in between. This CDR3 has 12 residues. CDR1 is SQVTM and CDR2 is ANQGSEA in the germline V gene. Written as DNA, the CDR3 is TGCAGCGCCCACTCCGGTAATGAAAAACTGTTTTTT. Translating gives CSAHSGNEKLFF.

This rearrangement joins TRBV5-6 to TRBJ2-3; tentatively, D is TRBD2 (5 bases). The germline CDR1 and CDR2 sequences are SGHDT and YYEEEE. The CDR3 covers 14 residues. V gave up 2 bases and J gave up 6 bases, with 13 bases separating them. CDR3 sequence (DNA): TGTGCCAGCAGCTTCTATTGGACTGTGGATACGCAGTATTTT. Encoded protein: CASSFYWTVDTQYF.

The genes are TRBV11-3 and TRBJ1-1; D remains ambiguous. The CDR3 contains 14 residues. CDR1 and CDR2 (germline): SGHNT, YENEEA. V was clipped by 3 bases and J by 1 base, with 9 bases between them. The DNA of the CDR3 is TGTGCCAGCAGCTTCCTTACCGGGAACACTGAAGCTTTCTTT. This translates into CASSFLTGNTEAFF.

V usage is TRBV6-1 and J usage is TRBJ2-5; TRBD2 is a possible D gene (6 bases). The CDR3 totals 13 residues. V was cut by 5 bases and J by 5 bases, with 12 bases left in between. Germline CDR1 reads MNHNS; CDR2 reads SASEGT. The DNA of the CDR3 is TGTGCCAGCAGTCGACTAGTAACGGAGACCCAGTACTTC. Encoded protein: CASSRLVTETQYF.

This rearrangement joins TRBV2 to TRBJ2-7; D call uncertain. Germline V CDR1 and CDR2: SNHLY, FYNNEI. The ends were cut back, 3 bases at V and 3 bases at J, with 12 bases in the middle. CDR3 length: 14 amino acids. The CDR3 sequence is CASSERRSIYEQYF. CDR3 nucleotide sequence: TGTGCCAGCAGTGAGCGGCGGAGCATCTACGAGCAGTACTTC.

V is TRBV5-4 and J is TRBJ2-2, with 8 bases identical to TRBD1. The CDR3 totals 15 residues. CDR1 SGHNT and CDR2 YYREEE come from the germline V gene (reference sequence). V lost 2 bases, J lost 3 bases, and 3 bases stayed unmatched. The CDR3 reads CASSLGQGYTGELFF. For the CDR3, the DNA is TGTGCCAGCAGCTTAGGACAGGGATACACCGGGGAGCTGTTTTTT.

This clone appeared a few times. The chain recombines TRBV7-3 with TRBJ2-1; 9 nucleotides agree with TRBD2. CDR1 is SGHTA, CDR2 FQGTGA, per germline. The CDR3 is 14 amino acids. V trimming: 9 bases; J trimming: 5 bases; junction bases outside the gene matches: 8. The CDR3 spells CASGASGTNNEQFF. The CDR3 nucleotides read TGTGCCAGTGGGGCTAGCGGGACAAACAATGAGCAGTTCTTC.